The clone carrying this T cell receptor beta chain was observed a handful of times. Its antigen is unknown. The data belong to a study of metastatic and nonmetastatic thyroid tumors. Study summary: The study looked at repertoires side by side in blood and in tumor or nodule tissue from malignant and benign thyroid patients. Study outcomes and limitations: Malignant thyroid tumors reportedly exceeded benign nodules significantly in TCR beta diversity, with the difference appearing in blood and tumor.

Through MiXCR, TCRdb re-clonotyped the PCR reads. This sample has over 35,000 clones, with 13% found just once. The germline CDR1 and CDR2 sequences are SGHNT and YYREEE (reference sequence). The CDR3 is 13 residues long. Trimming removed 1 base from V and 4 bases from J, with 8 bases in between. Nobody among the patients had been given any treatment before thyroid surgery. This chain uses TRBV5-4 with TRBJ2-5; D unresolved. Sequenced sample: blood. This clonotype was sampled from a female donor with papillary thyroid cancer or a benign thyroid nodule (not recorded which). Some clones in this sample may be carry-over from other donors' samples. The CDR3 loop reads CASSLSFGETQYF. The CDR3, as DNA: TGTGCCAGCAGCTTGTCATTCGGAGAGACCCAGTACTTC.